This TCR beta chain was recovered during a study of cytomegalovirus exposure and HLA in healthy donors. Remarks on this clone: Its target is not known.

The PCR ran on 60 Vbeta and 13 Jbeta primers. This table comes from immunoSEQ multiplex PCR, and its TCRdb copy is limited to in-frame clones, with some not included. This table has some 190,000 clones, around 86% appearing once. General study results and limits: A few of the chains that were CMV-associated were confirmed in vitro to be specific for CMV antigens. Most observed TCR sequences were rare, whereas some public TCRs were detected in many donors.

The CDR3 is made up of 13 amino acids. Germline-derived CDR1 and CDR2 are SQVTM and ANQGSEA. J gave up 2 bases and V 7 bases, and 7 bases lay outside the gene matches. The sequence was obtained from a man aged 30 to 39 in good health and CMV-seronegative. The chain links TRBV29-1 to TRBJ1-1; 7 bases are a match to TRBD1. The sequencing sample was made of PBMCs. The CDR3 sequence is CSAPGQANTEAFF. As DNA, the CDR3 is TGCAGCGCCCCTGGACAGGCCAACACTGAAGCTTTCTTT.